These 16 T cell receptor beta chains came from one sample sequenced in a study of T cell changes during pregnancy in multiple sclerosis. Clones were read by immunoSEQ multiplex PCR, and TCRdb kept only the in-frame ones, dropping some. The repertoire consists of some 89,000 clones, with about 94% occurring once and the leading ten covering around 2.5%. Specimen: peripheral blood, collected in the third trimester of pregnancy. These receptors were taken from a female donor with multiple sclerosis, enrolled in a pregnancy study.

The chain has TRBV2 and TRBJ2-1; TRBD2 matches 15 bases. Germline CDR1 SNHLY, CDR2 FYNNEI. With 5 bases clipped from V and 7 bases from J, the junction kept 3 bases outside the gene matches. The CDR3 contains 15 residues. The CDR3 protein is CASSLGLAGGNEQFF. The CDR3 region has the DNA TGTGCCAGCAGTCTGGGACTAGCGGGGGGTAATGAGCAGTTCTTC.

The chain links TRBV5-4 to TRBJ2-1; TRBD1 might be the D (5 bases). Germline CDR1 SGHNT, CDR2 YYREEE (reference sequence). The CDR3 covers 15 residues. V was shortened by 0 bases and J by 4 bases, with 11 bases between the two germline ends. The chain's CDR3 is CASSLEAGRYNEQFF. The CDR3 bases are TGTGCCAGCAGCTTGGAGGCAGGGCGGTACAATGAGCAGTTCTTC.

This rearrangement joins TRBV10-2 to TRBJ1-4; TRBD1 is a possible D gene (5 bases). Germline CDR1 WSHSY, CDR2 SAAADI. The CDR3 is 17 residues long. Trimming stripped 6 bases from V and 6 bases from J, with 23 bases between. The CDR3 spells CASSETTPGLFDEKLFF. The CDR3 DNA sequence: TGCGCCAGCAGCGAGACTACACCGGGACTTTTTGATGAAAAACTGTTTTTT.

The rearrangement joins TRBV20-1 to TRBJ1-2; D not certain. Trimming shortened V by 6 bases and J by 8 bases, and 4 bases separated the two germline ends. The CDR3 length is 8 residues. From germline, CDR1 is DFQATT and CDR2 SNEGSKA (reference sequence). The CDR3 DNA reads TGCAGTGCCCCAGGCTACACCTTC. Translated: CSAPGYTF.

The CDR3 here is CASSQLMSNQPQHF. The CDR3 DNA follows: TGCGCCAGCAGCCAACTAATGAGTAATCAGCCCCAGCATTTT. V usage is TRBV4-1 and J usage is TRBJ1-5; D uncertain. This CDR3 is 14 amino acids long. V was clipped by 2 bases and J by 4 bases, with 9 bases between them. The germline gives CDR1 MGHRA, CDR2 YSYEKL.

The gene calls are TRBV11-3 and TRBJ2-2; no reliable D call. CDR1 is SGHNT, CDR2 YENEEA, per germline. CDR3 length: 15 amino acids. V was cut by 1 base and J by 0 bases, with 6 bases left in between. The CDR3 here is CASSLVRANTGELFF. DNA of the CDR3: TGTGCCAGCAGCTTAGTGCGAGCGAACACCGGGGAGCTGTTTTTT.

This chain links TRBV5-1 with TRBJ1-2, with D possibly being TRBD1 (5 bases). Trimming pared 4 bases from V and 4 bases from J, leaving 23 bases between. This CDR3 spans 17 amino acids. Germline CDR1 SGHRS, CDR2 YFSETQ. The CDR3 DNA reads TGCGCCAGCAGCCGGGGGGACTGGTATGACGAATTCTATGGCTACACCTTC. Amino acid sequence: CASSRGDWYDEFYGYTF.

This chain connects TRBV5-4 to TRBJ2-3, with no clear D. V lost 0 bases, J lost 4 bases, and 12 bases lay in between. CDR3 length equals 15 residues. The germline V gene encodes CDR1 SGHNT and CDR2 YYREEE (reference sequence). This chain's CDR3 is CASSLGQREADTQYF. The CDR3 DNA sequence: TGTGCCAGCAGCTTGGGCCAGCGCGAGGCAGATACGCAGTATTTT.

The CDR3 protein is CASSTSGVGTDTQYF. Written as DNA, the CDR3 is TGCGCCAGCAGTACTAGCGGGGTGGGGACAGATACGCAGTATTTT. This chain joins TRBV5-1 and TRBJ2-3; 10 bases map to TRBD2. The CDR3 totals 15 residues. V shed 5 bases and J 3 bases; nucleotides not matched to a gene: 6. Germline CDR1 and CDR2: SGHRS and YFSETQ.

CDR3 region: CASSFQVVETQYF. The CDR3 DNA sequence: TGTGCCAGCAGCTTTCAGGTTGTAGAGACCCAGTACTTC. This rearrangement joins TRBV5-6 to TRBJ2-5, with D uncertain. Per germline, CDR1 SGHDT and CDR2 YYEEEE. V was clipped by 2 bases and J by 4 bases, with 9 bases between them. The length of the CDR3 is 13 residues.

CDR3 in DNA: TGCGCCAGCAGCCCAGCGGGCGGCACCGGGGAGCTGTTTTTT. Its protein is CASSPAGGTGELFF. This sequence joins TRBV5-1 and TRBJ2-2; D might be TRBD2 (6 bases). Germline V gene lookup returns CDR1 SGHRS and CDR2 YFSETQ. The CDR3 runs 14 residues. V lost 4 bases and J 4 bases, leaving 11 bases between the germline ends.

The chain combines TRBV7-8 with TRBJ1-5; 10 nucleotides agree with TRBD1. Per germline, CDR1 SGHVS and CDR2 FQNEAQ. This CDR3 has 16 amino acids. The J segment lost 5 bases and the V segment lost 4 bases, leaving 8 bases of the junction unmatched. CDR3 sequence: CASSYLGTGEDQPQHF. The CDR3 DNA reads TGTGCCAGCAGCTACCTCGGGACAGGGGAGGATCAGCCCCAGCATTTT.

The rearrangement joins TRBV4-1 to TRBJ1-1; 8 bases are shared with TRBD1. The CDR3 is 14 residues long. V shed 3 bases, J shed 5 bases, and the junction held 5 bases outside the gene matches. CDR1 and CDR2 (germline): MGHRA, YSYEKL. The CDR3 bases are TGCGCCAGCAGCCAGGGGACAGGAGCAACTGAAGCTTTCTTT. Translated, it gives CASSQGTGATEAFF.

This chain uses TRBV7-9 with TRBJ1-1; TRBD1 aligns across 9 bases. J lost 1 base, V lost 5 bases, and 11 bases had no gene match. The V gene's germline CDR1 is SEHNR and CDR2 FQNEAQ (reference sequence). There are 17 residues in the CDR3. The CDR3 protein is CASSGLTGGRGNTEAFF. CDR3 DNA sequence: TGTGCCAGCAGCGGACTGACAGGGGGGCGAGGGAACACTGAAGCTTTCTTT.

The V call is TRBV14, the J call TRBJ2-2, with D uncertain. Germline V lookup: CDR1 SGHDN, CDR2 FVKESK. The CDR3 has 11 residues. The V and J ends lost 5 bases and 9 bases respectively, with 7 bases between them. The CDR3 protein is CASSSFRELFF. CDR3 bases: TGTGCCAGCAGCTCATTCAGGGAGCTGTTTTTT.

In nucleotides, the CDR3 is TGTGCCAGCACGGCGGGGGCGAACACCGGGGAGCTGTTTTTT. Protein sequence: CASTAGANTGELFF. J is TRBJ2-2 and V is TRBV6-5, with 7 bases fitting TRBD2. J was trimmed by 0 bases and V by 7 bases; bases with no gene match: 2. The CDR3 consists of 14 residues. From germline, CDR1 is MNHEY and CDR2 SVGAGI.